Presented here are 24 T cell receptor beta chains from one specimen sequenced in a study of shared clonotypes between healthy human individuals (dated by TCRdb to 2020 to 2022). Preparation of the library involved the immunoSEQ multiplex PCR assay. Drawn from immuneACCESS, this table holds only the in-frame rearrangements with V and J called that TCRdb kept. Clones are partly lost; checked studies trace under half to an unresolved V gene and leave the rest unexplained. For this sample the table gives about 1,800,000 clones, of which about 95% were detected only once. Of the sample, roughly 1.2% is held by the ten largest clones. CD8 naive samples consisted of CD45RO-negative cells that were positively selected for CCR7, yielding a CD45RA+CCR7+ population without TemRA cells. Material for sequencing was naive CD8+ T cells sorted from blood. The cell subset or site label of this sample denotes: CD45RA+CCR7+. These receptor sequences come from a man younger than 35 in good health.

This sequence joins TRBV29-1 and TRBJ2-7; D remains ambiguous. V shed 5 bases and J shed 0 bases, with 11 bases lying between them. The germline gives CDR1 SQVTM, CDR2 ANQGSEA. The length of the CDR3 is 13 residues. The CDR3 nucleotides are TGCAGCGTTTTAAGGGAAAGCTCCTACGAGCAGTACTTC. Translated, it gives CSVLRESSYEQYF.

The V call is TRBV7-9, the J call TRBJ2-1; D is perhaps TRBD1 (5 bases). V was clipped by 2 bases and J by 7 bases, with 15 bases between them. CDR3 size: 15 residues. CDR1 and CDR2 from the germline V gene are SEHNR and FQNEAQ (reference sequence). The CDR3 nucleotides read TGTGCCAGCAGCTTATTTACCCAGGGTAAAAATGAGCAGTTCTTC. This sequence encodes CASSLFTQGKNEQFF.

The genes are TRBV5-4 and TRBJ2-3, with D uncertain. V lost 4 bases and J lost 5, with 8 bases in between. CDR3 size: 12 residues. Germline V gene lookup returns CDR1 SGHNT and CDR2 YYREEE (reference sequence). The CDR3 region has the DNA TGTGCCAGCAGCCCGGCCGAAGATACGCAGTATTTT. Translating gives CASSPAEDTQYF. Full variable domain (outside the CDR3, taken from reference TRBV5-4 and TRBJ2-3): ETGVTQSPTHLIKTRGQQVTLRCSSQSGHNTVSWYQQALGQGPQFIFQYYREEENGRGNFPPRFSGLQFPNYSSELNVNALELDDSALYLCASSPAEDTQYFGPGTRLTVL.

The CDR3 spells CALSVGGPYEQYF. The CDR3 DNA follows: TGTGCCTTATCCGTGGGGGGTCCCTACGAGCAGTACTTC. The chain uses TRBV30 and TRBJ2-7, with D perhaps matching TRBD2 (6 bases). This CDR3 contains 13 residues. The germline CDR1 and CDR2 sequences are GTSNPN and SVGIG (reference sequence). Deletions cut 7 bases from V and 2 bases from J, with 15 bases between.

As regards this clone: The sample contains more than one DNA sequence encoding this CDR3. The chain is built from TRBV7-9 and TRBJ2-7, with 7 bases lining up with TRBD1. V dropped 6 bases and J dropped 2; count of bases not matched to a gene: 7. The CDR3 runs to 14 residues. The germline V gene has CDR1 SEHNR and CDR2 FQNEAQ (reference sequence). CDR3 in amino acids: CASSPGQAAYEQYF. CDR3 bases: TGTGCCAGCAGTCCAGGACAGGCAGCCTACGAGCAGTACTTC.

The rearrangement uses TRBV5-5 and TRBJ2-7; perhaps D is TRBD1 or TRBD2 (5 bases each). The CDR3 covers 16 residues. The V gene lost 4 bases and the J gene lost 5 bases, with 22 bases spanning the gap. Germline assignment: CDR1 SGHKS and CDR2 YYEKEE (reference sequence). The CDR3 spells CASSKGRDLVENEQYF. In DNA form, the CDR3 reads TGTGCCAGCAGCAAAGGCCGGGACCTCGTGGAGAACGAGCAGTACTTC.

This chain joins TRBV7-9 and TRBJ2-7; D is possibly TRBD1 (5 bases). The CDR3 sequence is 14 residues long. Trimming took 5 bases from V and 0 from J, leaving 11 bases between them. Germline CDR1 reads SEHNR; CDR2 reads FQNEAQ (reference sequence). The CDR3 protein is CASSPGHLSYEQYF. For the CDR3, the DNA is TGTGCCAGCAGCCCAGGACACCTCTCCTACGAGCAGTACTTC.

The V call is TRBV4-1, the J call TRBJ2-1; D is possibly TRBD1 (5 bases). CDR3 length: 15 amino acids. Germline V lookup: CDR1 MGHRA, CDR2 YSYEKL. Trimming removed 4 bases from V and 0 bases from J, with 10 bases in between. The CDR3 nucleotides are TGCGCCAGCAGCCCCAGGGTTAGCTCCTACAATGAGCAGTTCTTC. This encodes CASSPRVSSYNEQFF.

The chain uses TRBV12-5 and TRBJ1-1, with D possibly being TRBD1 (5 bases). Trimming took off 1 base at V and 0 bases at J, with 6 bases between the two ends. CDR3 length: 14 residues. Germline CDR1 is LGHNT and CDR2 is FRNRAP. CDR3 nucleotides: TGTGCTAGTGGTTTGGGGGGGGTGAACACTGAAGCTTTCTTT. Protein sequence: CASGLGGVNTEAFF.

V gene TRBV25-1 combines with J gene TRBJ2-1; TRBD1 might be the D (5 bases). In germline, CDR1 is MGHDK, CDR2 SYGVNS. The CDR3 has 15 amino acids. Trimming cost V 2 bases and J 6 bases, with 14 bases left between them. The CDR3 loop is CASSEVQSGANEQFF. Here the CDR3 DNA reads TGTGCCAGCAGTGAAGTACAGTCTGGGGCCAATGAGCAGTTCTTC.

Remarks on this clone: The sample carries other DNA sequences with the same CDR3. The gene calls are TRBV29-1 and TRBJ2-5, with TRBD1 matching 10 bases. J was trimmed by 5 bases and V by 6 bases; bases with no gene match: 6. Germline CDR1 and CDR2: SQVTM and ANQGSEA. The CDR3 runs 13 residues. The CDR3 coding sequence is TGCAGCGTCGTTGGACAGGGGGGGGAGACCCAGTACTTC. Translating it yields CSVVGQGGETQYF.

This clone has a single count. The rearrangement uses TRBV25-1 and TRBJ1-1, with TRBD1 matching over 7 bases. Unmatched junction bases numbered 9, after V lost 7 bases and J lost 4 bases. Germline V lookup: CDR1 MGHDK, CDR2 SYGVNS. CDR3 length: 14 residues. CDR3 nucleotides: TGTGCCAGCATTGGGACAGAAATCCTCACTGAAGCTTTCTTT. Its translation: CASIGTEILTEAFF. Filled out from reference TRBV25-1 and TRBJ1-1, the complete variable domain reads EADIYQTPRYLVIGTGKKITLECSQTMGHDKMYWYQQDPGMELHLIHYSYGVNSTEKGDLSSESTVSRIRTEHFPLTLESARPSHTSQYLCASIGTEILTEAFFGQGTRLTVV.

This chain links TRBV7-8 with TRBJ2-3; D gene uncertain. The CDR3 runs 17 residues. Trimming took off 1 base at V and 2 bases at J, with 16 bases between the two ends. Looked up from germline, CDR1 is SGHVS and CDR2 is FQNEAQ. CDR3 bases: TGTGCCAGCAGCTTAGGGGTAACTAACTCCCCCACAGATACGCAGTATTTT. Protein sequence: CASSLGVTNSPTDTQYF.

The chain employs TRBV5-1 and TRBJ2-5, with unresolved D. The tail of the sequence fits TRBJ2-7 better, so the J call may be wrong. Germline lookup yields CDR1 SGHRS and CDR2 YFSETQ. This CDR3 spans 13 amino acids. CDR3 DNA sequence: TGCGCCAGCAGCTTGGGACCTAATTACGAGCAGTACTTC. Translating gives CASSLGPNYEQYF.

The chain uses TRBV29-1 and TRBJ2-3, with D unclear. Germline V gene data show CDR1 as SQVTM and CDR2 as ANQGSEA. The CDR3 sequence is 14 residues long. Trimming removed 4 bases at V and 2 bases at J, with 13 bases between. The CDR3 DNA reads TGCAGCGTTGTTGGGCCCTATAACACAGATACGCAGTATTTT. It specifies CSVVGPYNTDTQYF.

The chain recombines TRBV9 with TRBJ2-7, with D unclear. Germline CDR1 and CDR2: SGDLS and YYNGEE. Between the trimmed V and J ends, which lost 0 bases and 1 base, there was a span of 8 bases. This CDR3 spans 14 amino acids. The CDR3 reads CASSVELLSYEQYF. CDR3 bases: TGTGCCAGCAGCGTAGAGTTGCTTTCCTACGAGCAGTACTTC.

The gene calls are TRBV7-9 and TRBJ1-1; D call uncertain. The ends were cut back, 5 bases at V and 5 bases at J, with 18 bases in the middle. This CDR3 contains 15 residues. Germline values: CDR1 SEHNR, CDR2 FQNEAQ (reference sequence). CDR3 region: CASSLLPAPRTEAFF. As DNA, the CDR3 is TGTGCCAGCAGCCTCCTCCCGGCCCCTAGGACTGAAGCTTTCTTT. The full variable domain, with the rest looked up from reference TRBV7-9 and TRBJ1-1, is DTGVSQNPRHKITKRGQNVTFRCDPISEHNRLYWYRQTLGQGPEFLTYFQNEAQLEKSRLLSDRFSAERPKGSFSTLEIQRTEQGDSAMYLCASSLLPAPRTEAFFGQGTRLTVV.

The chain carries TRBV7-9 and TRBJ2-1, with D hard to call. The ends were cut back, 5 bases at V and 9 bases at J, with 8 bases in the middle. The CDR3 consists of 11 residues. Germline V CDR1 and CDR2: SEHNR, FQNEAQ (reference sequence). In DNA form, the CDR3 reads TGTGCCAGCAGCCCCCCGCTTGAGCAGTTCTTC. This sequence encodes CASSPPLEQFF.

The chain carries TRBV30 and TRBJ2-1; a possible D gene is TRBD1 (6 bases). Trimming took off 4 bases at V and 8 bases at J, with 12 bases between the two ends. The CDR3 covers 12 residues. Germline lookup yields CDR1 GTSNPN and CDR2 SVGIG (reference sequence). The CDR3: CAWTAGDHEQFF. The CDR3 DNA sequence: TGTGCCTGGACCGCAGGGGACCATGAGCAGTTCTTC. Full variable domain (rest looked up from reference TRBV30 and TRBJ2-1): SQTIHQWPATLVQPVGSPLSLECTVEGTSNPNLYWYRQAAGRGLQLLFYSVGIGQISSEVPQNLSASRPQDRQFILSSKKLLLSDSGFYLCAWTAGDHEQFFGPGTRLTVL.

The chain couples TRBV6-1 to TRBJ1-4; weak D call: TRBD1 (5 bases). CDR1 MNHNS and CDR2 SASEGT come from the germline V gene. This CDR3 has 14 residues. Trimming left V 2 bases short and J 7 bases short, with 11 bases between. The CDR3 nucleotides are TGTGCCAGCAGTGAACGAGGGGAGGCTGAAAAACTGTTTTTT. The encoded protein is CASSERGEAEKLFF.

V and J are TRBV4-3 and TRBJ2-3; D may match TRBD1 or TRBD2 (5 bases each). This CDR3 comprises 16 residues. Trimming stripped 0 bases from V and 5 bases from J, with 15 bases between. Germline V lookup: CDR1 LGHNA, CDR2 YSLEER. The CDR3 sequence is CASSQDRSVGRDTQYF. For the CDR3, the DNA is TGCGCCAGCAGCCAAGATCGCAGCGTGGGACGAGATACGCAGTATTTT.

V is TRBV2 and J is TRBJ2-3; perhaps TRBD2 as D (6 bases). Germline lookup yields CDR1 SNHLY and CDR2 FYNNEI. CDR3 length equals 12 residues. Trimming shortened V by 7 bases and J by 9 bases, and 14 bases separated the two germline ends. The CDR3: CASTQRLDTQYF. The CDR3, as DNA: TGTGCCAGCACGCAAAGACTAGACACGCAGTATTTT. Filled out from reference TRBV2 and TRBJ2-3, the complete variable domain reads EPEVTQTPSHQVTQMGQEVILRCVPISNHLYFYWYRQILGQKVEFLVSFYNNEISEKSEIFDDQFSVERPDGSNFTLKIRSTKLEDSAMYFCASTQRLDTQYFGPGTRLTVL.

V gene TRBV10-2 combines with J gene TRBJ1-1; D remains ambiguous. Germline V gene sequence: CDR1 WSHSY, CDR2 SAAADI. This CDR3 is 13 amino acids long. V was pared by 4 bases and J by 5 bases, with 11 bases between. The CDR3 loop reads CASSVSGKTEAFF. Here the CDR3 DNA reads TGCGCCAGCAGTGTGTCCGGGAAAACTGAAGCTTTCTTT.

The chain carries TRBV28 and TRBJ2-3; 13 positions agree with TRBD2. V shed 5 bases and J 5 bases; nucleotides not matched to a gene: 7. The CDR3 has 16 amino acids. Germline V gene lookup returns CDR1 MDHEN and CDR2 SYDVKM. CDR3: CASSPQWTSGGDTQYF. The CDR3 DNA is TGTGCCAGCAGTCCCCAATGGACTAGCGGGGGAGATACGCAGTATTTT.